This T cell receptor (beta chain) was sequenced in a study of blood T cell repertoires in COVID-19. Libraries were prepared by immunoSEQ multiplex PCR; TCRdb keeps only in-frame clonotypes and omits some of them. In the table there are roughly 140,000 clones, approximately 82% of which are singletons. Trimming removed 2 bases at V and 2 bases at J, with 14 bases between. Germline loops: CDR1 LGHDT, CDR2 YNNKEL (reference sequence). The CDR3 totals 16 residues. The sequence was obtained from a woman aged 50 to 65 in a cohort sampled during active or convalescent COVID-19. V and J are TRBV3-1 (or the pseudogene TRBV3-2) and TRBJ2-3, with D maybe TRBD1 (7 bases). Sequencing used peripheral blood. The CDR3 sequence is CASSQPRGTDTDTQYF. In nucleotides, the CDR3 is TGTGCCAGCAGCCAACCCCGGGGGACAGACACAGATACGCAGTATTTT.